Below are 5 T cell receptor beta chains sequenced from a single sample in a study of blood T cell repertoires in COVID-19. Using immunoSEQ multiplex PCR, the repertoire was profiled, and TCRdb retains in-frame clones only, with some absent. The table lists under 350,000 clones, approximately 88% of them singletons. Sequencing was performed on PBMCs or T cells enriched from blood (not recorded which). Receptors were obtained from a woman aged 40-49 years who had recovered from COVID-19.

This chain connects TRBV18 to TRBJ1-5; D call uncertain. The V and J ends lost 2 bases and 2 bases respectively, with 7 bases between them. Looked up from germline, CDR1 is KGHSH and CDR2 is LQKENI. The CDR3 is 14 amino acids. CDR3 protein: CASSPEGGNQPQHF. The DNA for the CDR3 is TGTGCCAGCTCACCAGAGGGTGGCAATCAGCCCCAGCATTTT.

This chain uses TRBV19 with TRBJ1-1, with D uncertain. Per the germline V gene, CDR1 is LNHDA and CDR2 is SQIVND (reference sequence). This CDR3 has 13 amino acids. V was shortened by 3 bases and J by 0 bases, with 5 bases between the two germline ends. The CDR3 coding sequence is TGTGCCAGTAGTATCCAGTTGAACACTGAAGCTTTCTTT. Protein: CASSIQLNTEAFF.

This chain uses TRBV18 with TRBJ2-1; 9 bases map to TRBD2. The V gene end was trimmed by 1 base and the J gene end by 13 bases; junction bases not matched to a gene: 8. Germline V CDR1 and CDR2: KGHSH, LQKENI. The CDR3 consists of 14 residues. The CDR3 is CASSPRLAENPQFF. CDR3 in DNA: TGTGCCAGCTCACCACGACTAGCGGAGAACCCTCAGTTCTTC.

The chain uses TRBV7-2 and TRBJ2-7; 7 positions agree with TRBD1. The J segment lost 5 bases and the V segment lost 0 bases, leaving 1 base of the junction unmatched. The CDR3 is made up of 13 amino acids. In germline, CDR1 is SGHTA, CDR2 FQGNSA. The CDR3: CTSSLAGGNEQYF. The CDR3 DNA sequence: TGTACCAGCAGCTTAGCAGGGGGCAACGAGCAGTACTTC.

With respect to this clone: An end of the junction differs from the germline gene, which may be a read error. The CDR3 spells CASSLRTAQNIQYF. In nucleotides, the CDR3 is TGTGCCAGCAGTCTCCGGACAGCCCAAAACATTCAGTACTTC. The J gene is TRBJ2-4, the V gene TRBV6-6, with D maybe TRBD1 (6 bases). CDR3 length equals 14 residues. CDR1 and CDR2 (germline): MNHNY, SVGAGI (reference sequence).